These 11 T cell receptor beta chains share one sample of origin, sequenced in a study of T cells in Graves' hyperthyroidism and ophthalmopathy. TCR beta CDR3 regions were amplified from RNA. HTBI primers drove first-round RT-PCR of the TCR CDR3. One entry per CDR3 protein results from TCRdb running MiXCR on the multiplex PCR reads. The top ten clones hold around 20% of a sample with more than 500,000 distinct CDR3 sequences, 35% to 55% of them seen once. Sequencing was done on a sample of peripheral blood or thyroid tissue (not recorded which). The receptor source for this set is an adult woman with Graves' disease, either hyperthyroidism or ophthalmopathy (not recorded which).

This clonotype appeared many times. J is TRBJ2-2 and V is TRBV5-1; D is unresolved. V lost 4 bases, J lost 0 bases, and 10 bases lay in between. The CDR3 totals 15 residues. The germline gives CDR1 SGHRS, CDR2 YFSETQ. The CDR3, as DNA: TGCGCCAGCAGCCGAGCGAATGCGAACACCGGGGAGCTGTTTTTT. Translated: CASSRANANTGELFF.

This clonotype appeared many times. The V and J genes are TRBV12-3 or TRBV12-4 and TRBJ1-2; TRBD1 is a possible D gene (6 bases). This CDR3 is 15 amino acids long. V lost 6 bases, J lost 7 bases, and 21 bases lay in between. CDR3 residues: CASSSNPGQTIGYTF. CDR3 bases: TGTGCCAGCAGCTCTAACCCAGGACAGACTATTGGCTACACCTTC.

This clonotype was observed at least ten times. The chain links TRBV25-1 to TRBJ2-7; TRBD1 matches 8 bases. With V trimmed by 11 bases and J by 6 bases, 9 bases remained unmatched. This CDR3 contains 12 residues. CDR1 and CDR2 (germline): MGHDK, SYGVNS. The CDR3 reads CAVATGETEQYF. The CDR3 DNA reads as TGTGCCGTAGCGACAGGGGAGACCGAGCAGTACTTC.

This clonotype was observed a few times. The rearrangement links TRBV25-1 to TRBJ2-7, with 7 bases fitting TRBD1. This CDR3 has 13 amino acids. Germline V gene sequence: CDR1 MGHDK, CDR2 SYGVNS. The CDR3, as DNA: TGTGCTAGACCCGGACAGGTCAACTACGAGCAGTACTTC. It translates to CARPGQVNYEQYF.

This clonotype was recorded at least ten times. V and J are TRBV6-1 and TRBJ2-5; 7 bases align to TRBD1. CDR1 is MNHNS, CDR2 SASEGT, per germline. The CDR3 has 14 residues. The V and J ends lost 6 bases and 4 bases, in that order; junction bases with no gene match: 8. The DNA for the CDR3 is TGTGCCAGCAGCCCGACAGGGTTCGGAGAGACCCAGTACTTC. It specifies CASSPTGFGETQYF.

For this clonotype: Since a much larger clone is just one base distant, this may be a read error. The chain recombines TRBV7-3 with TRBJ1-3, with 8 bases fitting TRBD1. V was pared by 5 bases and J by 0 bases, with 6 bases of the junction left unmatched. The germline V gene has CDR1 SGHTA and CDR2 FQGTGA. The CDR3 contains 16 residues. CDR3 in amino acids: CASSEIQGVSGNTIYF. CDR3 sequence (DNA): TGTGCCAGCAGCGAGATACAGGGGGTCTCTGGAAACACCATATATTTT.

At least ten counts were recorded for this clonotype. V and J are TRBV11-2 and TRBJ1-1; 9 bases are a match to TRBD1. Germline loops: CDR1 SGHAT, CDR2 FQNNGV. The CDR3 sequence is 14 residues long. Unmatched junction bases numbered 1, after V lost 4 bases and J lost 1 base. The CDR3 is CASSSDRGNTEAFF. CDR3 in DNA: TGTGCCAGCAGCTCGGACAGGGGGAACACTGAAGCTTTCTTT.

The rearrangement joins TRBV7-9 to TRBJ1-1; D ambiguous. V dropped 5 bases and J dropped 3 bases, with 16 bases sitting between them. There are 15 residues in the CDR3. The germline V gene has CDR1 SEHNR and CDR2 FQNEAQ (reference sequence). CDR3 residues: CASSRGGGGDTEAFF. The CDR3 bases are TGTGCCAGCAGCCGCGGAGGCGGTGGGGACACTGAAGCTTTCTTT.

The chain recombines TRBV2 with TRBJ1-1; possible D gene TRBD1, 6 bases. Germline V lookup: CDR1 SNHLY, CDR2 FYNNEI. The length of the CDR3 is 18 residues. Trimming removed 1 base at V and 0 bases at J, with 18 bases between. The CDR3 is CASSEVGTGNPMNTEAFF. The CDR3 nucleotides read TGTGCCAGCAGTGAAGTAGGCACAGGGAATCCCATGAACACTGAAGCTTTCTTT.

In this sample, this clonotype turned up a few times. The chain has TRBV3-1 and TRBJ2-7; D is unclear. The germline gives CDR1 LGHDT, CDR2 YNNKEL (reference sequence). This CDR3 is built from 16 residues. Trimming took off 0 bases at V and 2 bases at J, with 14 bases between the two ends. CDR3 loop: CASSQDLPQTTYEQYF. DNA for the CDR3: TGTGCCAGCAGCCAAGATTTACCGCAAACGACCTACGAGCAGTACTTC.

With regard to this clonotype: The junction departs from germline at one end; a sequencing error may be responsible. This rearrangement joins TRBV7-9 to TRBJ1-4; D not resolved. The CDR3 totals 13 residues. Germline V gene sequence: CDR1 SEHNR, CDR2 FQNEAQ (reference sequence). CDR3 region: CASSLYSDEKLSF. For the CDR3, the DNA is TGTGCCAGCAGCTTATACTCGGATGAAAAACTGTCTTTC.